Below are 25 T cell receptor beta chains sequenced from a single sample in a study of blood T cell repertoires in COVID-19. Some clones are missing from TCRdb's copy, which holds only in-frame ones; the method was immunoSEQ multiplex PCR. The sample lists 150,000 to 200,000 clones, approximately 79% seen once, with roughly 25% in the top ten. Sequencing was done on a sample of peripheral blood. Receptors originate from a woman between 65 and 79 years old with acute or convalescent COVID-19.

The J gene is TRBJ2-7, the V gene TRBV29-1; D not resolved. In germline, CDR1 is SQVTM, CDR2 ANQGSEA. CDR3 size: 11 residues. Trimming took 6 bases from V and 0 from J, leaving 6 bases between them. CDR3 residues: CSVESSYEQYF. CDR3 sequence (DNA): TGCAGCGTAGAGAGCTCCTACGAGCAGTACTTC.

This chain uses TRBV5-1 with TRBJ1-3; the match to TRBD1 covers 7 bases. CDR1 and CDR2 (germline): SGHRS, YFSETQ. The junction had 3 bases not matched to a gene; V was cut back by 4 bases and J by 2 bases. The CDR3 runs to 14 residues. CDR3 amino acids: CASSGTEAGNTIYF. The CDR3 DNA sequence: TGCGCCAGCAGCGGGACAGAGGCTGGAAACACCATATATTTT.

The chain joins TRBV5-1 to TRBJ2-3, with 12 nucleotides matching TRBD1. Germline CDR1 is SGHRS and CDR2 is YFSETQ. V gave up 4 bases and J gave up 1 base; unmatched junction bases: 10. The CDR3 runs to 18 residues. The CDR3, as DNA: TGCGCCAGCAGCGAACTCCCGGGACAGGGGGCTGGCACAGATACGCAGTATTTT. This codes for CASSELPGQGAGTDTQYF.

This chain uses TRBV3-1 (or the pseudogene TRBV3-2) with TRBJ2-5, with D unresolved. The CDR3 runs to 15 residues. Germline CDR1 reads LGHDT; CDR2 reads YNNKEL (reference sequence). V lost 0 bases to trimming and J lost 5 bases, with 13 bases between them. The CDR3 region has the DNA TGTGCCAGCAGCCAAGATTTTCGACCTAGTGAGACCCAGTACTTC. This translates into CASSQDFRPSETQYF.

This chain joins TRBV18 and TRBJ1-2; possible D gene TRBD1, 6 bases. V lost 5 bases to trimming and J lost 4 bases, with 8 bases between them. CDR1 is KGHSH and CDR2 is LQKENI in the germline V gene. The CDR3 sequence is 12 residues long. The CDR3 DNA reads TGTGCCAGCTCAGTGGACAGCTATGGCTACACCTTC. It specifies CASSVDSYGYTF.

In its sample, this clone was seen a few times. The chain carries TRBV5-6 and TRBJ1-6; 8 bases are a match to TRBD1. Germline CDR1 SGHDT, CDR2 YYEEEE. The trim removed 4 bases at V and 8 bases at J, leaving 5 bases unmatched. The CDR3 consists of 14 residues. In DNA form, the CDR3 reads TGTGCCAGCAGCACCGGGACAGGATATTCACCCCTCCACTTT. Its translation is CASSTGTGYSPLHF.

The J gene is TRBJ2-2, the V gene TRBV24-1; D unclear. V gave up 5 bases and J gave up 13 bases, with 16 bases separating them. CDR1 is KGHDR, CDR2 SFDVKD, per germline. This CDR3 region has 13 residues. DNA of the CDR3: TGTGCCACCAGTGCTGACCGCTACTGGAGGCTGTTTTTT. As protein: CATSADRYWRLFF.

This chain links TRBV5-4 with TRBJ2-7; 7 bases align to TRBD2. V shed 4 bases and J 0 bases; nucleotides not matched to a gene: 4. The CDR3 is 14 residues long. Per germline, CDR1 SGHNT and CDR2 YYREEE (reference sequence). The CDR3 nucleotides are TGTGCCAGCAGCATCGGGGGGAGCTCCTACGAGCAGTACTTC. It specifies CASSIGGSSYEQYF. The full variable domain, rest sourced from reference TRBV5-4 and TRBJ2-7, is ETGVTQSPTHLIKTRGQQVTLRCSSQSGHNTVSWYQQALGQGPQFIFQYYREEENGRGNFPPRFSGLQFPNYSSELNVNALELDDSALYLCASSIGGSSYEQYFGPGTRLTVT.

To note about this clone: At one end, the junction sequence differs from germline, possibly due to a read error. The chain is built from TRBV18 and TRBJ1-2; D is uncertain. Germline assignment: CDR1 KGHSH and CDR2 LQKENI. CDR3 length equals 15 residues. This chain's CDR3 is CASSPPATYNYGYTF. The CDR3 coding sequence is TGTGCCAGCTCTCCACCCGCTACCTACAACTATGGCTACACCTTC.

The rearrangement links TRBV23-1 to TRBJ1-1, with D possibly TRBD1 on 5 matching bases. TRBV23-1 is marked as an open reading frame, function uncertain. V was pared by 8 bases and J by 1 base, with 23 bases between. CDR3 length: 17 amino acids. CDR3 coding DNA: TGCGCCAGCTCCTCTCCCTCACAGGCGGGAGAGAACACTGAAGCTTTCTTT. This translates into CASSSPSQAGENTEAFF.

This clone occurred once. The chain joins TRBV10-2 to TRBJ2-3; 11 bases agree with TRBD2. The CDR3 totals 15 residues. The germline gives CDR1 WSHSY, CDR2 SAAADI. With 7 bases clipped from V and 4 bases from J, the junction kept 7 bases outside the gene matches. The CDR3 nucleotides read TGCGCCAGCACCCAACTAGCGGGAGACGCAGATACGCAGTATTTT. It encodes CASTQLAGDADTQYF.

The V gene is TRBV5-1, the J gene TRBJ2-2; D gene unclear. The ends were cut back, 5 bases at V and 4 bases at J, with 15 bases in the middle. The CDR3 is 15 amino acids. Germline CDR1 reads SGHRS; CDR2 reads YFSETQ. The CDR3: CASSPRTEITGELFF. DNA for the CDR3: TGCGCCAGCAGTCCCCGAACAGAAATCACCGGGGAGCTGTTTTTT.

The V and J genes are TRBV6-5 and TRBJ2-1, with 7 bases aligning to TRBD2. The germline V gene has CDR1 MNHEY and CDR2 SVGAGI. The CDR3 is made up of 16 amino acids. Trimming removed 0 bases from V and 3 bases from J; junction bases left unmatched: 5. In nucleotides, the CDR3 is TGTGCCAGCAGTTACTCGGGGGGGGGACTCTACAATGAGCAGTTCTTC. This gives the protein CASSYSGGGLYNEQFF.

This clone appeared many times. J is TRBJ1-2 and V is TRBV29-1; 8 nucleotides align to TRBD1. CDR3 size: 16 residues. Trimming cost V 4 bases and J 1 base; bases outside gene matches: 11. CDR1 and CDR2 from the germline V gene are SQVTM and ANQGSEA. CDR3 nucleotide sequence: TGCAGCGTTGGCCCCCAACGGACAGGGCGTAACTATGGCTACACCTTC. This encodes CSVGPQRTGRNYGYTF.

J is TRBJ1-2 and V is TRBV6-9, with 7 bases fitting TRBD1. Germline loops: CDR1 MNHGY, CDR2 SVAAGI. The CDR3 runs 14 residues. V shed 0 bases, J shed 7 bases, and the junction held 5 bases outside the gene matches. CDR3 region: CASSYSTGLGGYTF. The DNA for the CDR3 is TGTGCCAGCAGTTATTCGACAGGGCTGGGTGGCTACACCTTC.

The chain uses TRBV7-3 and TRBJ2-3; 8 bases align to TRBD2. The CDR3 length is 18 residues. Germline V gives CDR1 SGHTA, CDR2 FQGTGA. The V segment lost 0 bases and the J segment 0 bases; nucleotides outside the gene matches: 8. The CDR3 sequence is CASSLTPVAGGSTDTQYF. Here the CDR3 DNA reads TGTGCCAGCAGCTTAACCCCAGTGGCGGGAGGTAGCACAGATACGCAGTATTTT.

The chain combines TRBV6-1 with TRBJ2-1; 8 bases are shared with TRBD2. V gave up 2 bases and J gave up 4 bases; unmatched junction bases: 4. Germline CDR1 and CDR2: MNHNS and SASEGT. The CDR3 length is 15 residues. The CDR3 nucleotides are TGTGCCAGCAGTGAAACTAGCGGCCTATACAATGAGCAGTTCTTC. It is translated as CASSETSGLYNEQFF.

This clone was found once. The rearrangement links TRBV5-6 to TRBJ1-1; weak D call: TRBD1 (5 bases). The CDR3 contains 17 residues. V was cut by 0 bases and J by 2 bases, with 17 bases left in between. Germline V gene lookup returns CDR1 SGHDT and CDR2 YYEEEE. Written as DNA, the CDR3 is TGTGCCAGCAGCTTGGTAGTTGGGGGGGACTATAACACTGAAGCTTTCTTT. This translates into CASSLVVGGDYNTEAFF.

The chain links TRBV30 to TRBJ1-4; D is perhaps TRBD1 (6 bases). Trimming took 1 base from V and 1 from J, leaving 10 bases between them. Germline CDR1 and CDR2: GTSNPN and SVGIG (reference sequence). The CDR3 contains 15 residues. This chain's CDR3 is CAWSEGQLTNEKLFF. As DNA, the CDR3 is TGTGCCTGGAGTGAAGGACAGCTAACTAATGAAAAACTGTTTTTT.

The chain carries TRBV11-2 and TRBJ2-5; 8 bases fit TRBD2. This CDR3 is built from 16 residues. With 5 bases clipped from V and 1 base from J, the junction kept 9 bases outside the gene matches. CDR1 is SGHAT and CDR2 is FQNNGV in the germline V gene. This chain's CDR3 is CASSQEAGEGQETQYF. The CDR3 DNA reads TGTGCCAGCAGCCAGGAAGCGGGAGAGGGCCAAGAGACCCAGTACTTC. The full variable domain, its missing parts supplied by reference TRBV11-2 and TRBJ2-5, is EAGVAQSPRYKIIEKRQSVAFWCNPISGHATLYWYQQILGQGPKLLIQFQNNGVVDDSQLPKDRFSAERLKGVDSTLKIQPAKLEDSAVYLCASSQEAGEGQETQYFGPGTRLLVL.

V gene TRBV5-1 combines with J gene TRBJ1-4, with TRBD1 matching 7 bases. The junction had 8 bases not matched to a gene; V was cut back by 4 bases and J by 2 bases. The CDR3 extends over 16 amino acids. The germline gives CDR1 SGHRS, CDR2 YFSETQ. In nucleotides, the CDR3 is TGCGCCAGCAGCGTAAACCCACAGGGGACTAATGAAAAACTGTTTTTT. It yields the protein CASSVNPQGTNEKLFF.

The V and J genes are TRBV30 and TRBJ1-4; D might be TRBD1 (5 bases). The V gene's germline CDR1 is GTSNPN and CDR2 SVGIG (reference sequence). Deletions cut 1 base from V and 7 bases from J, with 16 bases between. The CDR3 extends over 15 amino acids. In nucleotides, the CDR3 is TGTGCCTGGAGTGCTCTATCCGCCGGGGGTGAAAAACTGTTTTTT. Protein sequence: CAWSALSAGGEKLFF.

The chain uses TRBV7-2 and TRBJ2-2; no reliable D call. Trimming cost V 1 base and J 5 bases, with 11 bases left between them. CDR3 size: 15 residues. Per germline, CDR1 SGHTA and CDR2 FQGNSA. CDR3 bases: TGTGCCAGCAGCTTAGTACTTGCGAGTACCGGGGAGCTGTTTTTT. Its translation: CASSLVLASTGELFF.

The chain is built from TRBV5-1 and TRBJ2-7; TRBD2 matches 14 bases. The trim removed 4 bases at V and 7 bases at J, leaving 4 bases unmatched. The CDR3 covers 14 residues. Looked up from germline, CDR1 is SGHRS and CDR2 is YFSETQ. CDR3 bases: TGCGCCAGCAGCGTGGGACTAGCGGGAGAAGAGCAGTACTTC. Translation gives CASSVGLAGEEQYF.

The chain links TRBV5-1 to TRBJ2-5; TRBD2 might be the D (6 bases). CDR1 SGHRS and CDR2 YFSETQ come from the germline V gene. Trimming cost V 7 bases and J 2 bases, with 18 bases left between them. This CDR3 has 15 amino acids. Written as DNA, the CDR3 is TGCGCCAGCGGTTTTATTGGGCGGGATCAAGAGACCCAGTACTTC. Protein sequence: CASGFIGRDQETQYF.